This TCR beta chain was sequenced for a study of T-cell reconstitution after alpha-beta-depleted transplantation in children. The study, taken as a whole, reports: Diversity and T-cell counts at one year after transplant derived mostly from new T cells.

Construction of the TCRbeta library involved unique molecular identifiers. TCRdb itself ran the PCR reads through MiXCR, one entry per CDR3 protein. The data contain a few hundred thousand distinct CDR3 sequences, roughly 13% of them singletons. There are many counts of this clonotype. As yet, its antigen is unknown. V shed 5 bases and J 8 bases; nucleotides not matched to a gene: 7. Germline V CDR1 and CDR2: SGHAT, FQNNGV. The CDR3 has 13 residues. The sequencing here drew on PBMCs, mostly from graft donor cells, taken 360 days after TCRalphabeta/CD19-depleted stem cell transplant. This TCR was recovered from a male patient younger than 18 who had a stem cell transplant for acute myeloid leukemia, so the T cells may come from the graft donor. The chain uses TRBV11-2 and TRBJ2-3; 7 bases match TRBD2. CDR3 nucleotide sequence: TGTGCCAGCAGCCCCGGGAGGTTGGGTACGCAGTATTTT. It translates to CASSPGRLGTQYF.